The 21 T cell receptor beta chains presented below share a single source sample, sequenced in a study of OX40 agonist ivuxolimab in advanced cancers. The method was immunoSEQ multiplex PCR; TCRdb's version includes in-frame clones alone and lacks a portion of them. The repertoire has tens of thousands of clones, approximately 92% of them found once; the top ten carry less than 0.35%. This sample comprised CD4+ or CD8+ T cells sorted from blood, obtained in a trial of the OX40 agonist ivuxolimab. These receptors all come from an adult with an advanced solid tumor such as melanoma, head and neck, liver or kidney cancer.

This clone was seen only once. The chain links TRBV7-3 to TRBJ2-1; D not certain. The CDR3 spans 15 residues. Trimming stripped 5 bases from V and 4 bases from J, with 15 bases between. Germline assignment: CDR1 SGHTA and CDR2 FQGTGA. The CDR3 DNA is TGTGCCAGCAGCGCCCGCGACGTTCAGTACAATGAGCAGTTCTTC. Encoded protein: CASSARDVQYNEQFF.

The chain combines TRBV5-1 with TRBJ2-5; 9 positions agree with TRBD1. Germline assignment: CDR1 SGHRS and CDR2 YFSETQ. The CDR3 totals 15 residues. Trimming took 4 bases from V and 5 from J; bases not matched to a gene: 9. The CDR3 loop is CASSPAGQGMETQYF. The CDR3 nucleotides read TGCGCCAGCAGCCCAGCGGGACAGGGTATGGAGACCCAGTACTTC.

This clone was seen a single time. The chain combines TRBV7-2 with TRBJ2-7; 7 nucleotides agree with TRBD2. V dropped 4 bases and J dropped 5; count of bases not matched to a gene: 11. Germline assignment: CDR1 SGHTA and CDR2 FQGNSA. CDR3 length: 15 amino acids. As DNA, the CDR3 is TGTGCCAGCAGCTCTTGGGGGGGAGGAGAAGACGAGCAGTACTTC. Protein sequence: CASSSWGGGEDEQYF.

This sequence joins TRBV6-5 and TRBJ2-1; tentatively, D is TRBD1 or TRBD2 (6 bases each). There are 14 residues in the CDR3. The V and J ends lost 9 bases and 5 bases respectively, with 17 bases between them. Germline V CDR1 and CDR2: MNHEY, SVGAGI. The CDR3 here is CASKQGLADNEQFF. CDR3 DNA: TGTGCCAGTAAACAGGGATTAGCGGACAATGAGCAGTTCTTC.

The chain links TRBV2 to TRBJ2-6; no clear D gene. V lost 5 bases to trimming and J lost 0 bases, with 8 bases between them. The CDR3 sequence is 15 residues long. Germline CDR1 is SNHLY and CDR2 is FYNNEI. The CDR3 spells CASSQIPSGANVLTF. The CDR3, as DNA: TGTGCCAGCAGTCAAATTCCCTCTGGGGCCAACGTCCTGACTTTC.

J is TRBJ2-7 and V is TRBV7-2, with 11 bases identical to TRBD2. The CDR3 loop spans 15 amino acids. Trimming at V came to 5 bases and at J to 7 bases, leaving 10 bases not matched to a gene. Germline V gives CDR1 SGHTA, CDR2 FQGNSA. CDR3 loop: CASSARLAGTREQYF. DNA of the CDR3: TGTGCCAGCAGCGCCAGACTAGCGGGAACGAGGGAGCAGTACTTC. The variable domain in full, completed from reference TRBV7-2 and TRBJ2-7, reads GAGVSQSPSNKVTEKGKDVELRCDPISGHTALYWYRQSLGQGLEFLIYFQGNSAPDKSGLPSDRFSAERTGGSVSTLTIQRTQQEDSAVYLCASSARLAGTREQYFGPGTRLTVT.

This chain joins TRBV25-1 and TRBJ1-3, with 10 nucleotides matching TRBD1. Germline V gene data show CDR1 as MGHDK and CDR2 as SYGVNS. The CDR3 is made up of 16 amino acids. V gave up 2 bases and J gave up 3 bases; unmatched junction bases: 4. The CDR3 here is CASSETGQGFGNTIYF. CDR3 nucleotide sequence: TGTGCCAGCAGTGAAACGGGACAGGGGTTTGGAAACACCATATATTTT. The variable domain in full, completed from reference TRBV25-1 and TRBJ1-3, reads EADIYQTPRYLVIGTGKKITLECSQTMGHDKMYWYQQDPGMELHLIHYSYGVNSTEKGDLSSESTVSRIRTEHFPLTLESARPSHTSQYLCASSETGQGFGNTIYFGEGSWLTVV.

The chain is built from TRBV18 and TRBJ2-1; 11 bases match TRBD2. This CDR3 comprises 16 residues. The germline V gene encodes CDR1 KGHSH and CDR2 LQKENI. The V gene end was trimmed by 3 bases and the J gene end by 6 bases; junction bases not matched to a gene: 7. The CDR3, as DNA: TGTGCCAGCTCACCGAATATAGCGGGAGGGCGCAATGAGCAGTTCTTC. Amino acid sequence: CASSPNIAGGRNEQFF.

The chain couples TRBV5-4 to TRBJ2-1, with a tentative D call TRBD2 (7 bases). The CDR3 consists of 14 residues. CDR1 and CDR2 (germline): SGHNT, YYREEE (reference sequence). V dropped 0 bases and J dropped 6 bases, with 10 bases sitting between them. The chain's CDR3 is CASSLGGGLNEQFF. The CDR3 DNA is TGTGCCAGCAGCTTGGGGGGGGGCCTCAATGAGCAGTTCTTC.

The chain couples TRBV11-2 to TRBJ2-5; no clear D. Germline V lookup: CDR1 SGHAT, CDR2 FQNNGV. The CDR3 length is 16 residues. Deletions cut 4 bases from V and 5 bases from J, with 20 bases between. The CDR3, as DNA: TGTGCCAGCAGCTCACCTAAGGCGGCGGTGAGGGAGACCCAGTACTTC. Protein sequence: CASSSPKAAVRETQYF.

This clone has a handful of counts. The CDR3 reads CASMPDSNQPQHF. CDR3 nucleotide sequence: TGTGCCAGCATGCCGGATAGCAATCAGCCCCAGCATTTT. The chain joins TRBV2 to TRBJ1-5, with D hard to call. The ends were cut back, 7 bases at V and 0 bases at J, with 7 bases in the middle. The CDR3 length is 13 residues. Per the germline V gene, CDR1 is SNHLY and CDR2 is FYNNEI.

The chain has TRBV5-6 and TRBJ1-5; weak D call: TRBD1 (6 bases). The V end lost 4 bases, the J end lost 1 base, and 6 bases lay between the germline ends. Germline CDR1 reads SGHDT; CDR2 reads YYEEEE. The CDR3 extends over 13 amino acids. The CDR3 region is CASSGTSNQPQHF. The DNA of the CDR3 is TGTGCCAGCAGCGGGACAAGCAATCAGCCCCAGCATTTT.

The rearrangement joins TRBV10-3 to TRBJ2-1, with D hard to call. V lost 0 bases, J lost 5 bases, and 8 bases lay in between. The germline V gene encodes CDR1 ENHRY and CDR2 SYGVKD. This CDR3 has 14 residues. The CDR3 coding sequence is TGTGCCATCAGTGAGTCGAGAGAGCACAATGAGCAGTTCTTC. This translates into CAISESREHNEQFF.

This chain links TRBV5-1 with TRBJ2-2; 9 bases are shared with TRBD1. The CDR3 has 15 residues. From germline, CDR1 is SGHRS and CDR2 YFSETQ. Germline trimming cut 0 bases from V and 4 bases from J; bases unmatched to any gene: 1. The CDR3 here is CASSLVTGGTGELFF. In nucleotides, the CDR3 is TGCGCCAGCAGCTTGGTGACAGGGGGCACCGGGGAGCTGTTTTTT.

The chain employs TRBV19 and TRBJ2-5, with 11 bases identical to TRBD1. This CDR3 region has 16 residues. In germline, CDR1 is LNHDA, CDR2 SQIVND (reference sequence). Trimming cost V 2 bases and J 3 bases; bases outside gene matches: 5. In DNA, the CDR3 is TGTGCCAGTAGTATATTCGGGACAGGGGGGAAAGAGACCCAGTACTTC. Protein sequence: CASSIFGTGGKETQYF.

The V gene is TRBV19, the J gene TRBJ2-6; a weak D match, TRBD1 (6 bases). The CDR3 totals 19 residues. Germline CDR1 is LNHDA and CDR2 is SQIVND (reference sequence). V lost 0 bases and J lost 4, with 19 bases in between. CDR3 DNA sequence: TGTGCCAGTAGTATAGACTCCGGCAGGGGAAGGGCCGGGGCCAACGTCCTGACTTTC. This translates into CASSIDSGRGRAGANVLTF.

The DNA of the CDR3 is TGTGCCAGCAGTTTATTGGGGGACAGCAATCAGCCCCAGCATTTT. Translating it yields CASSLLGDSNQPQHF. V gene TRBV27 combines with J gene TRBJ1-5; tentative D call: TRBD1 (5 bases). Trimming stripped 1 base from V and 1 base from J, with 8 bases between. In germline, CDR1 is MNHEY, CDR2 SMNVEV (reference sequence). The CDR3 consists of 15 residues.

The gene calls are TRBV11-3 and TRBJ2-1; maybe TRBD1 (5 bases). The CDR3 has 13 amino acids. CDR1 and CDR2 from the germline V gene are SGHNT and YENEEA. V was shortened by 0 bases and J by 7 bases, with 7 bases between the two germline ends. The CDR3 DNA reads TGTGCCAGCAGCTTAGACAGGGCTAATGAGCAGTTCTTC. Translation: CASSLDRANEQFF.

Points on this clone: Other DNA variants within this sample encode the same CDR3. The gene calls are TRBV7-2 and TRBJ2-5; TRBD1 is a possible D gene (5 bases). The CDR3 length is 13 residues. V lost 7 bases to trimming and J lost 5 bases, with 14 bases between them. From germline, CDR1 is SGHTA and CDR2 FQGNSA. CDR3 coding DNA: TGTGCCAGCACCACGGATCGACAGGAGACCCAGTACTTC. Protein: CASTTDRQETQYF.

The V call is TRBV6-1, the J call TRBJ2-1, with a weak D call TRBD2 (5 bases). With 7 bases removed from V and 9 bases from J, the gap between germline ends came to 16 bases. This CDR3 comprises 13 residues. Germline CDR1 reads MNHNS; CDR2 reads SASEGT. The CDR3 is CASKAEPLSEQFF. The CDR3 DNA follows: TGTGCCAGCAAAGCGGAGCCTCTGAGTGAGCAGTTCTTC.

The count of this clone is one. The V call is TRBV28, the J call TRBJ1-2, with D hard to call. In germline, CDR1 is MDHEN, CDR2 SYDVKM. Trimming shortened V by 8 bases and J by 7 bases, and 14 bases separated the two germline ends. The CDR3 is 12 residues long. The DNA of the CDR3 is TGTGCCAGCCTTGGATGGTTCGGTGGCTACACCTTC. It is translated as CASLGWFGGYTF.